Sequencing of this T cell receptor beta chain was carried out in a study of control samples from healthy donors and cancer patients (TCRdb year 2020). Receptors were amplified or captured by the immunoSEQ multiplex PCR assay. Here the immuneACCESS table is served through TCRdb, limited to in-frame sequences with V and J called. Missing clones are a known gap in these copies; in checked studies unresolved V genes cover under half, and the rest lacks a known reason. The sample data list 170,000 or so clones, and about 93% of these were observed just once. The biggest ten clones account for more than 1.4% of the sample. The cysteine opens and the phenylalanine closes a CDR3 of 12 amino acids. The kept DNA is CDR3 alone, 36 bases in frame from the first base. V loses 2 bases, J loses 8 bases, and the germline ends lie 7 bases apart. This clone was detected only once. Its antigen has not been determined. No quality values exist for individual bases; no much larger clone is one base distant.

The chain is made from TRBV12-3 or TRBV12-4 and TRBJ1-5, with TRBD1 tentatively as D gene (5 bases match). This receptor was taken from a man younger than 30 in good health. Sequencing was performed on blood. The CDR3 here reads CASSLLGEPQHF. DNA sequence: TGTGCCAGCAGTTTATTAGGGGAGCCCCAGCATTTT.